This TCR beta chain was sequenced in a study of T-cell reconstitution after alpha-beta-depleted transplantation in children. Study conclusions and caveats: Several hundred graft clones that had expanded were reportedly the source of alpha-beta T cells about two months after transplant.

Library preparation (for TCRbeta) was performed with unique molecular identifiers. TCRdb re-analysed the PCR reads in MiXCR, keeping a single row per CDR3 protein. The sample shows about 200,000 distinct CDR3 sequences, roughly 6.3% of them seen only once. The sample holds many counts of this clonotype. Its antigen is not known. Specimen: PBMCs, collected before TCRalphabeta/CD19-depleted stem cell transplant. This receptor was taken from a girl in the first two years of life with combined immunodeficiency, due to receive a stem cell transplant.

The CDR3 DNA follows: TGTGCCAGCAGTTACCGGGACAGGGTGGATACGCAGTATTTT. Translating it yields CASSYRDRVDTQYF. J is TRBJ2-3 and V is TRBV6-5, with TRBD1 identical over 9 bases. Germline trimming cut 2 bases from V and 6 bases from J; bases unmatched to any gene: 3. CDR1 is MNHEY, CDR2 SVGAGI, per germline. The CDR3 runs to 14 residues.